The 32 T cell receptor beta chains below all came from one sample that was sequenced in a study of CD8 T cells in Susac syndrome. The RNA input was roughly 0.45 to 1 ug, and it was reverse transcribed with random hexamers. TCRdb reanalysed the immunoSEQ multiplex PCR reads using MiXCR and keeps one entry per CDR3 protein. This repertoire shows some 95,000 distinct CDR3 sequences, 80% to 95% found once; its top ten account for 0.25% to 0.4%. The specimen sequenced was CD8+ T cells from PBMCs. The receptors come from a human donor in good health.

This clonotype occurred a few times. This chain connects TRBV19 to TRBJ1-1, with TRBD1 matching over 11 bases. J gave up 4 bases and V 7 bases, and 5 bases lay outside the gene matches. CDR3 size: 14 residues. CDR1 and CDR2 from the germline V gene are LNHDA and SQIVND (reference sequence). CDR3 in amino acids: CASIPGQGGTEAFF. CDR3 sequence (DNA): TGTGCCAGTATCCCGGGACAGGGGGGCACTGAAGCTTTCTTT.

The V and J genes are TRBV9 and TRBJ1-5; tentatively, D is TRBD1 (5 bases). Germline V lookup: CDR1 SGDLS, CDR2 YYNGEE. The CDR3 sequence is 15 residues long. V was shortened by 0 bases and J by 4 bases, with 11 bases between the two germline ends. CDR3 DNA: TGTGCCAGCAGCGTAGGAGGTGGGGGAAATCAGCCCCAGCATTTT. This gives the protein CASSVGGGGNQPQHF.

The V gene is TRBV11-2, the J gene TRBJ2-7; no clear D gene. The CDR3 covers 15 residues. Germline V gives CDR1 SGHAT, CDR2 FQNNGV. Trimming cost V 1 base and J 2 bases, with 12 bases left between them. The CDR3 DNA reads as TGTGCCAGCAGCTTAGCTAGGCCAGCCACCTACGAGCAGTACTTC. Translation: CASSLARPATYEQYF. The entire variable domain, with the rest obtained from reference TRBV11-2 and TRBJ2-7, is as follows: EAGVAQSPRYKIIEKRQSVAFWCNPISGHATLYWYQQILGQGPKLLIQFQNNGVVDDSQLPKDRFSAERLKGVDSTLKIQPAKLEDSAVYLCASSLARPATYEQYFGPGTRLTVT.

The genes are TRBV29-1 and TRBJ2-2, with a tentative D call TRBD2 (6 bases). This CDR3 region has 12 residues. Germline CDR1 is SQVTM and CDR2 is ANQGSEA. V lost 5 bases and J lost 5, with 9 bases in between. CDR3 loop: CSVPRGTGELFF. The CDR3 DNA reads TGCAGCGTTCCGCGGGGAACCGGGGAGCTGTTTTTT.

This chain joins TRBV7-9 and TRBJ2-7; perhaps TRBD2 as D (5 bases). Germline-derived CDR1 and CDR2 are SEHNR and FQNEAQ (reference sequence). The CDR3 is made up of 16 amino acids. The V gene lost 1 base and the J gene lost 2 bases, with 15 bases spanning the gap. Here the CDR3 reads CASSLEASQNPYEQYF. The CDR3 DNA is TGTGCCAGCAGCTTAGAGGCTAGCCAGAACCCCTACGAGCAGTACTTC. Looking up the rest from reference TRBV7-9 and TRBJ2-7 gives the full variable domain: DTGVSQNPRHKITKRGQNVTFRCDPISEHNRLYWYRQTLGQGPEFLTYFQNEAQLEKSRLLSDRFSAERPKGSFSTLEIQRTEQGDSAMYLCASSLEASQNPYEQYFGPGTRLTVT.

There are a few counts of this clonotype. This sequence joins TRBV11-2 and TRBJ2-1; 8 nucleotides agree with TRBD1. V lost 0 bases and J lost 4; bases outside the gene matches: 2. The CDR3 is 15 amino acids. Germline V gene lookup returns CDR1 SGHAT and CDR2 FQNNGV. CDR3 loop: CASSLEQGVYNEQFF. The CDR3 DNA is TGTGCCAGCAGCTTAGAACAGGGGGTGTACAATGAGCAGTTCTTC.

The chain recombines TRBV10-3 with TRBJ2-7; D is undetermined. V was clipped by 0 bases and J by 7 bases, with 4 bases between them. The V gene's germline CDR1 is ENHRY and CDR2 SYGVKD. The CDR3 is made up of 11 amino acids. CDR3: CAISESWEQYF. The CDR3, as DNA: TGTGCCATCAGTGAGTCTTGGGAGCAGTACTTC.

The chain couples TRBV7-9 to TRBJ1-2, with 8 nucleotides matching TRBD1. Germline loops: CDR1 SEHNR, CDR2 FQNEAQ (reference sequence). This CDR3 is built from 13 residues. The junction had 1 base not matched to a gene; V was cut back by 3 bases and J by 4 bases. The CDR3 here is CASSFGTGYGYTF. Written as DNA, the CDR3 is TGTGCCAGCAGCTTCGGGACAGGCTATGGCTACACCTTC.

V gene TRBV20-1 combines with J gene TRBJ1-2; the D gene is possibly TRBD1 (6 bases). This CDR3 has 11 residues. CDR1 is DFQATT and CDR2 is SNEGSKA in the germline V gene (reference sequence). Trimming removed 6 bases at V and 3 bases at J, with 8 bases between. As DNA, the CDR3 is TGCAGTGCCCCAGGGGACTATGGCTACACCTTC. Translating gives CSAPGDYGYTF.

J is TRBJ2-6 and V is TRBV2; D is unresolved. Germline-derived CDR1 and CDR2 are SNHLY and FYNNEI. V lost 0 bases to trimming and J lost 1 base, with 10 bases between them. This CDR3 is 17 amino acids long. The CDR3 coding sequence is TGTGCCAGCAGTGAAGCGCTTCCGCAATCTGGGGCCAACGTCCTGACTTTC. It specifies CASSEALPQSGANVLTF.

This rearrangement joins TRBV30 to TRBJ2-2, with D perhaps TRBD2 (6 bases). Deletions cut 8 bases from V and 6 bases from J, with 13 bases between. Germline assignment: CDR1 GTSNPN and CDR2 SVGIG (reference sequence). The CDR3 extends over 12 amino acids. DNA of the CDR3: TGTGCCAGCCAGCGGGCTCCCGGGGAGCTGTTTTTT. Translated: CASQRAPGELFF.

The gene calls are TRBV6-5 and TRBJ2-7; perhaps TRBD2 as D (6 bases). V shed 0 bases and J shed 3 bases, with 9 bases lying between them. CDR3 length: 14 residues. From germline, CDR1 is MNHEY and CDR2 SVGAGI. The CDR3 region is CASSYSPEGYEQYF. Here the CDR3 DNA reads TGTGCCAGCAGTTACTCGCCGGAGGGCTACGAGCAGTACTTC.

This chain uses TRBV27 with TRBJ2-7, with a possible D match to TRBD1 (6 bases). There are 14 residues in the CDR3. The germline V gene has CDR1 MNHEY and CDR2 SMNVEV (reference sequence). V was cut by 6 bases and J by 1 base, with 13 bases left in between. CDR3 DNA sequence: TGTGCCAGCAGCGTGACAGGACCGTCCTACGAGCAGTACTTC. Protein: CASSVTGPSYEQYF.

J is TRBJ1-2 and V is TRBV15; D is unresolved. CDR1 and CDR2 (germline): LNHNV, YYDKDF (reference sequence). Trimming took off 3 bases at V and 2 bases at J, with 7 bases between the two ends. CDR3 length: 13 residues. CDR3 region: CATSSLENYGYTF. CDR3 coding DNA: TGTGCCACCAGCAGTCTGGAGAACTATGGCTACACCTTC.

The chain combines TRBV10-3 with TRBJ2-2; a weak D match, TRBD1 (6 bases). This CDR3 has 12 residues. Between the trimmed V and J ends, which lost 11 bases and 5 bases, there was a span of 12 bases. The germline V gene has CDR1 ENHRY and CDR2 SYGVKD. The CDR3 region has the DNA TGTGCCCTCCGAGGGGGAACCGGGGAGCTGTTTTTT. Translated, it gives CALRGGTGELFF.

The rearrangement joins TRBV7-9 to TRBJ2-3, with unresolved D. Trimming removed 4 bases at V and 6 bases at J, with 14 bases between. Looked up from germline, CDR1 is SEHNR and CDR2 is FQNEAQ (reference sequence). The CDR3 contains 14 residues. The CDR3 DNA reads as TGTGCCAGCAGCTCCTCGGAGAGTAGGGATACGCAGTATTTT. Translating gives CASSSSESRDTQYF.

The gene calls are TRBV15 and TRBJ1-5, with TRBD1 as a possible D gene (5 bases). Trimming stripped 5 bases from V and 3 bases from J, with 14 bases between. There are 15 residues in the CDR3. CDR1 and CDR2 from the germline V gene are LNHNV and YYDKDF (reference sequence). The CDR3, as DNA: TGTGCCACCAGCGTTCGGACATATCTCAATCAGCCCCAGCATTTT. It specifies CATSVRTYLNQPQHF.

This chain joins TRBV15 and TRBJ1-1; D unresolved. The CDR3 has 12 amino acids. V was trimmed by 5 bases and J by 2 bases, leaving 6 bases between them. Germline CDR1 LNHNV, CDR2 YYDKDF (reference sequence). CDR3 amino acids: CATSEDNTEAFF. The CDR3 DNA sequence: TGTGCCACCAGCGAAGATAACACTGAAGCTTTCTTT. Drawing the rest from reference TRBV15 and TRBJ1-1, the complete variable domain is DAMVIQNPRYQVTQFGKPVTLSCSQTLNHNVMYWYQQKSSQAPKLLFHYYDKDFNNEADTPDNFQSRRPNTSFCFLDIRSPGLGDTAMYLCATSEDNTEAFFGQGTRLTVV.

V usage is TRBV13 and J usage is TRBJ2-7, with 7 positions matching TRBD1. CDR1 is PRHDT and CDR2 is FYEKMQ in the germline V gene (reference sequence). V was clipped by 5 bases and J by 0 bases; unmatched bases: 4. CDR3 size: 14 residues. As DNA, the CDR3 is TGTGCCAGCAGCCCGACAGGGTCCTCCTACGAGCAGTACTTC. Protein sequence: CASSPTGSSYEQYF.

This chain connects TRBV12-3 or TRBV12-4 to TRBJ1-2; D gene ambiguous. V dropped 7 bases and J dropped 5 bases, with 8 bases sitting between them. The CDR3 runs to 11 residues. CDR3 in amino acids: CASMSGYGYTF. The CDR3 nucleotides are TGTGCCAGCATGTCCGGTTATGGCTACACCTTC.

The chain links TRBV5-1 to TRBJ2-7, with 8 positions matching TRBD2. CDR3 length: 15 residues. Germline V gives CDR1 SGHRS, CDR2 YFSETQ. V trimming: 1 base; J trimming: 2 bases; junction bases outside the gene matches: 5. The CDR3 sequence is CASSLTGGGTYEQYF. Here the CDR3 DNA reads TGCGCCAGCAGCTTGACCGGGGGGGGAACCTACGAGCAGTACTTC.

The count of this clonotype is one. The chain combines TRBV6-5 with TRBJ1-1, with D maybe TRBD1 (5 bases). Germline V gene sequence: CDR1 MNHEY, CDR2 SVGAGI. This CDR3 has 14 amino acids. V shed 0 bases and J shed 3 bases, with 8 bases lying between them. CDR3 protein: CASSYSRGYTEAFF. The CDR3, as DNA: TGTGCCAGCAGTTACTCAAGGGGCTACACTGAAGCTTTCTTT.

The chain uses TRBV9 and TRBJ2-5; 14 positions agree with TRBD2. The CDR3 is 16 amino acids. Trimming took 0 bases from V and 4 from J; bases not matched to a gene: 2. Germline CDR1 and CDR2: SGDLS and YYNGEE. CDR3 nucleotides: TGTGCCAGCAGCGTAGCTGGGACTAGCGGGGGAGAGACCCAGTACTTC. It translates to CASSVAGTSGGETQYF.

The chain uses TRBV5-4 and TRBJ2-7, with D unresolved. V lost 2 bases to trimming and J lost 2 bases, with 8 bases between them. The germline CDR1 and CDR2 sequences are SGHNT and YYREEE (reference sequence). The CDR3 has 13 amino acids. The CDR3 DNA reads TGTGCCAGCAGCTTAGGTAACCCCTACGAGCAGTACTTC. Translation gives CASSLGNPYEQYF.

The chain joins TRBV29-1 to TRBJ2-5; 11 positions agree with TRBD2. This CDR3 spans 14 amino acids. Unmatched junction bases numbered 8, after V lost 4 bases and J lost 7 bases. Germline lookup yields CDR1 SQVTM and CDR2 ANQGSEA. For the CDR3, the DNA is TGCAGCGTTGGGGGACTAGCGGCCCCGGGGACCCAGTACTTC. Amino acid sequence: CSVGGLAAPGTQYF.

The rearrangement uses TRBV19 and TRBJ1-1, with TRBD1 as a possible D gene (6 bases). There are 14 residues in the CDR3. The V gene lost 4 bases and the J gene lost 5 bases, with 14 bases spanning the gap. The germline V gene encodes CDR1 LNHDA and CDR2 SQIVND (reference sequence). The CDR3 sequence is CASSTRGLQTEAFF. CDR3 sequence (DNA): TGTGCCAGTAGTACCAGGGGCTTACAAACTGAAGCTTTCTTT.

The chain combines TRBV5-6 with TRBJ1-6, with a tentative D call TRBD1 (5 bases). The V gene lost 4 bases and the J gene lost 10 bases, with 18 bases spanning the gap. This CDR3 is 15 amino acids long. Germline assignment: CDR1 SGHDT and CDR2 YYEEEE. The CDR3 protein is CASSLIVSGASPLHF. The CDR3 nucleotides read TGTGCCAGCAGCCTGATCGTCTCCGGGGCCTCACCCCTCCACTTT.

This rearrangement joins TRBV20-1 to TRBJ1-1; 8 nucleotides agree with TRBD1. In germline, CDR1 is DFQATT, CDR2 SNEGSKA (reference sequence). V dropped 3 bases and J dropped 1; count of bases not matched to a gene: 4. The CDR3 totals 14 residues. CDR3 in amino acids: CSASRTGSNTEAFF. The DNA for the CDR3 is TGCAGTGCTAGCCGGACAGGGTCGAACACTGAAGCTTTCTTT.

This clonotype has a handful of counts. The CDR3 loop is CASSLAWEVERGPGGYTF. In DNA, the CDR3 is TGTGCCAGCAGCTTAGCTTGGGAAGTCGAGCGGGGGCCGGGCGGCTACACCTTC. This rearrangement joins TRBV7-2 to TRBJ1-2, with a possible D match to TRBD1 (6 bases). The ends were cut back, 0 bases at V and 8 bases at J, with 25 bases in the middle. Per germline, CDR1 SGHTA and CDR2 FQGNSA. The CDR3 has 18 residues. The whole variable domain, filled in from reference TRBV7-2 and TRBJ1-2, reads GAGVSQSPSNKVTEKGKDVELRCDPISGHTALYWYRQSLGQGLEFLIYFQGNSAPDKSGLPSDRFSAERTGGSVSTLTIQRTQQEDSAVYLCASSLAWEVERGPGGYTFGSGTRLTVV.

The chain recombines TRBV5-1 with TRBJ2-5; maybe TRBD1 (5 bases). The CDR3 runs to 14 residues. Germline V gene lookup returns CDR1 SGHRS and CDR2 YFSETQ. V lost 0 bases, J lost 2 bases, and 8 bases lay in between. The CDR3 DNA follows: TGCGCCAGCAGCTTGGGACAGTCTCAAGAGACCCAGTACTTC. Its protein is CASSLGQSQETQYF.

V is TRBV3-1 and J is TRBJ2-5, with D unclear. Trimming stripped 6 bases from V and 1 base from J, with 18 bases between. The germline V gene encodes CDR1 LGHDT and CDR2 YNNKEL (reference sequence). The CDR3 runs to 16 residues. The CDR3 protein is CASSLGPPLAQETQYF. DNA of the CDR3: TGTGCCAGCAGTCTTGGCCCTCCTCTGGCCCAAGAGACCCAGTACTTC.

V and J are TRBV9 and TRBJ2-5, with D maybe TRBD1 (6 bases). The germline V gene encodes CDR1 SGDLS and CDR2 YYNGEE. V lost 3 bases to trimming and J lost 5 bases, with 11 bases between them. There are 13 residues in the CDR3. CDR3 DNA sequence: TGTGCCAGCAGCGGGGACACGAGGGAGACCCAGTACTTC. Translated, it gives CASSGDTRETQYF.